The T cell receptor beta chain under discussion was sequenced for a study of OX40 agonist ivuxolimab in advanced cancers. The table came from immunoSEQ multiplex PCR; TCRdb's copy has only in-frame clones and leaves some out. In the table there are fewer than 65,000 clones, about 89% of which are singletons. The sample in question was CD4+ or CD8+ T cells sorted from blood, obtained in a trial of the OX40 agonist ivuxolimab. The sequence derives from an adult with an advanced solid tumor such as melanoma, head and neck, liver or kidney cancer.

The CDR3 here is CASSQNWLANSYNEQFF. The CDR3 bases are TGCGCCAGCAGCCAAAACTGGCTAGCGAACTCCTACAATGAGCAGTTCTTC. The rearrangement links TRBV10-1 to TRBJ2-1, with D maybe TRBD2 (6 bases). This CDR3 has 17 amino acids. Per germline, CDR1 WNHNN and CDR2 SYGVQD (reference sequence). Trimming pared 6 bases from V and 0 bases from J, leaving 18 bases between.